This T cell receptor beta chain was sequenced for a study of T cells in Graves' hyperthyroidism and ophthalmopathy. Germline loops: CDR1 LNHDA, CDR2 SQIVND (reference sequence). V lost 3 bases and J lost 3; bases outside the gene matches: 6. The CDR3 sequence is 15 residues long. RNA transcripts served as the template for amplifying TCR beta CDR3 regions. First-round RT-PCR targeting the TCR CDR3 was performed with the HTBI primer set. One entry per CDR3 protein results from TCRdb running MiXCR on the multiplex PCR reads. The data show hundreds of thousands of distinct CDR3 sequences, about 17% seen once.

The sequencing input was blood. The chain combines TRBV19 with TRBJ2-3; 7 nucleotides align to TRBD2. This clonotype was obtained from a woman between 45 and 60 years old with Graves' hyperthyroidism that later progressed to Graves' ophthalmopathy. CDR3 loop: CASSMLSGYTDTQYF. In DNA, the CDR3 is TGTGCCAGTAGTATGCTTAGCGGGTATACAGATACGCAGTATTTT.